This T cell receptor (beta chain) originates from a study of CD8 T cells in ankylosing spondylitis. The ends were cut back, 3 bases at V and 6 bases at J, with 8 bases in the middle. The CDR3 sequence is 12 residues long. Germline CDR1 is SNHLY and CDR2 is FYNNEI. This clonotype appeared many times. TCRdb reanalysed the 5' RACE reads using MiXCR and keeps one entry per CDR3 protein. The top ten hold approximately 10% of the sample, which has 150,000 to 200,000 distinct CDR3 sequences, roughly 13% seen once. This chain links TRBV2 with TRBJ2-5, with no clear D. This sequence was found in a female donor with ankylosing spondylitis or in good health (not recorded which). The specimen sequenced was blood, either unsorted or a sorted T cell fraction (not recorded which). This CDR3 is CASSDSMKTQYF. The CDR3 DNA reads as TGTGCCAGCAGTGACAGTATGAAGACCCAGTACTTC.